This TCR beta chain appears in the sequencing data of a study of blood T cells in healthy people across ages. Donors were healthy Caucasian individuals from Russia aged about 6 to 90. Extractions gave at least 5 micrograms of total RNA per sample. CDR3 size: 13 residues. Germline loops: CDR1 SGHRS, CDR2 YFSETQ. Deletions cut 9 bases from V and 3 bases from J, with 15 bases between. Next came a second PCR, run for about 7 to 12 cycles, which used a sample-barcoded 5' primer along with a J-beta primer mix. TCRdb reprocessed the 5' RACE reads via MiXCR and lists one record per CDR3 protein. The data show roughly 1.5 million distinct CDR3 sequences, around 40% seen once. The sample holds a few counts of this clonotype.

Sequencing was carried out using blood. The sequence came from a woman aged 18-29 years in good health. The V call is TRBV5-1, the J call TRBJ2-5; D is undetermined. The CDR3 loop reads CANCKAVEETQYF. CDR3 coding DNA: TGCGCCAACTGCAAGGCGGTGGAAGAGACCCAGTACTTC.